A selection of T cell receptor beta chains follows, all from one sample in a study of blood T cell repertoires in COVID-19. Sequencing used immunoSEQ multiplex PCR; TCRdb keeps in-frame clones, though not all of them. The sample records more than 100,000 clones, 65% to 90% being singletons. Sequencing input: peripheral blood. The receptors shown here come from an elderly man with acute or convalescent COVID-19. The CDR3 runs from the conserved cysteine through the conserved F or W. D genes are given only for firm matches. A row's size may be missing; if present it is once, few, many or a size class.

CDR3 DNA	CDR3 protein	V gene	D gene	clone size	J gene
TGTGCCAGCAGCTTGGGACTCTTCACCGGGGAGCTGTTTTTT	CASSLGLFTGELFF	TRBV7-9	NA	NA	TRBJ2-2
TGTGCCATCAGTGAGGCGGACAGGGGTGTTAAGGAGACCCAGTACTTC	CAISEADRGVKETQYF	TRBV10-3	TRBD1	NA	TRBJ2-5
TGTGCCAGCAGCTTGCGAGGAGGGACAGGGGGCTACAATGAGCAGTTCTTC	CASSLRGGTGGYNEQFF	TRBV7-3	TRBD1	NA	TRBJ2-1
TGTGCCAGTAGTCCATCCGTTGACAGGAACTATGGCTACACCTTC	CASSPSVDRNYGYTF	TRBV19	NA	NA	TRBJ1-2
TGTGCCAGCACTGCGTCACTATTGGCCGGGGAGCTGTTTTTT	CASTASLLAGELFF	TRBV7-9	NA	NA	TRBJ2-2
TGTGCCAGCAGCAACCGGGACAGGGAAAACTATGGCTACACCTTC	CASSNRDRENYGYTF	TRBV9	TRBD1	NA	TRBJ1-2
TGTGCCAGCAGCGCCACTAGCGCGACCATCGACGAGCAGTACTTC	CASSATSATIDEQYF	TRBV5-4	TRBD2	few	TRBJ2-7
TGCAGTGCGACTAGGCTGGGTGAGCAGTTCTTC	CSATRLGEQFF	TRBV20-1	NA	once	TRBJ2-1
TGTGCCAGCAGCTTATATGGGGACTCAGATACGCAGTATTTT	CASSLYGDSDTQYF	TRBV7-3	NA	NA	TRBJ2-3
TGTGCCAGTAGTGAGATAAGGACGGGGAACACCATATATTTT	CASSEIRTGNTIYF	TRBV19	NA	NA	TRBJ1-3
TGCGCCAGCAGCTTGGTTCTTGCGGGGCAGGCAGATACGCAGTATTTT	CASSLVLAGQADTQYF	TRBV5-1	NA	NA	TRBJ2-3
TGTGCCAGCTCCGTCCCTGGCGGGGATGAGCAGTTCTTC	CASSVPGGDEQFF	TRBV6-5	NA	NA	TRBJ2-1
TGTGCCAGCAGCTCTGACAGGGGTTTGCCGACCTATGGCTACACCTTC	CASSSDRGLPTYGYTF	TRBV28	TRBD1	NA	TRBJ1-2
TGTGCCAGCAGCTCCAGGGACTCACCCTACGAGCAGTACTTC	CASSSRDSPYEQYF	TRBV5-4	NA	once	TRBJ2-7
TGTGCCAGCAGCGCAGGGTTGAACATTCAGTACTTC	CASSAGLNIQYF	TRBV7-2	NA	once	TRBJ2-4